These 8 T cell receptor beta chains originate from one sample sequenced in a study of blood T cell repertoires in COVID-19. TCRdb keeps only in-frame clones here, not all; method: immunoSEQ multiplex PCR. This repertoire shows 350,000 or so clones, roughly nine tenths found once; its top ten account for under 20%. The sequencing sample was made of PBMCs or T cells enriched from blood (not recorded which). Receptors originate from a woman aged 25 to 39 who had recovered from COVID-19.

The chain is built from TRBV28 and TRBJ1-1; tentatively, D is TRBD1 (5 bases). Trimming removed 2 bases from V and 8 bases from J, with 9 bases in between. Looked up from germline, CDR1 is MDHEN and CDR2 is SYDVKM. The CDR3 spans 12 residues. The DNA of the CDR3 is TGTGCCAGCAGTTTAAAGGGACTCGAAGCTTTCTTT. Its translation: CASSLKGLEAFF.

The chain has TRBV7-9 and TRBJ2-2, with D perhaps TRBD1 (7 bases). The CDR3 length is 15 residues. Germline CDR1 reads SEHNR; CDR2 reads FQNEAQ (reference sequence). The V end was cut by 5 bases, the J end by 6 bases, with 16 bases between. CDR3 region: CASSPGGRGAGELFF. The CDR3 region has the DNA TGTGCCAGCAGCCCAGGGGGGCGAGGGGCCGGGGAGCTGTTTTTT.

The V gene is TRBV5-8, the J gene TRBJ1-1; D call uncertain. Trimming removed 1 base from V and 0 bases from J, with 13 bases in between. Germline assignment: CDR1 SGHTS and CDR2 YDEGEE. The CDR3 contains 16 residues. The CDR3 spells CASSLFAANLNTEAFF. CDR3 DNA sequence: TGTGCCAGCAGCTTGTTCGCGGCCAACTTGAACACTGAAGCTTTCTTT.

The chain carries TRBV11-3 and TRBJ1-1; D might be TRBD1 (5 bases). With 6 bases removed from V and 6 bases from J, the gap between germline ends came to 14 bases. Germline V gives CDR1 SGHNT, CDR2 YENEEA. The CDR3 contains 13 residues. The CDR3 region has the DNA TGTGCCAGCAGGGACCGACAGTCAGCTGAAGCTTTCTTT. Amino acid sequence: CASRDRQSAEAFF.

The chain carries TRBV13 and TRBJ2-1; TRBD1 matches at 8 bases. With 2 bases clipped from V and 0 bases from J, the junction kept 3 bases outside the gene matches. The CDR3 extends over 16 amino acids. Germline CDR1 is PRHDT and CDR2 is FYEKMQ (reference sequence). DNA of the CDR3: TGTGCCAGCAGCTTACCAGACAGGGGCTCCTACAATGAGCAGTTCTTC. It encodes CASSLPDRGSYNEQFF.

This clone was picked up many times. CDR3 nucleotide sequence: TGCGCCAGCAGCCAAGAAACCGGGACAGGGTTCGGGGACGAGCAGTACTTC. Encoded protein: CASSQETGTGFGDEQYF. The chain uses TRBV4-3 and TRBJ2-7; 9 bases align to TRBD1. This CDR3 is built from 17 residues. J gave up 5 bases and V 0 bases, and 11 bases lay outside the gene matches. Germline assignment: CDR1 LGHNA and CDR2 YSLEER.

The V and J genes are TRBV2 and TRBJ1-5; perhaps TRBD1 as D (5 bases). The length of the CDR3 is 13 residues. Germline-derived CDR1 and CDR2 are SNHLY and FYNNEI. With 6 bases removed from V and 4 bases from J, the gap between germline ends came to 10 bases. The CDR3 DNA reads TGTGCCAGCAGGGGAGGGGATAATCAGCCCCAGCATTTT. Its protein is CASRGGDNQPQHF.

The chain links TRBV19 to TRBJ2-1, with TRBD2 matching over 8 bases. The CDR3 has 15 residues. V trimming: 3 bases; J trimming: 4 bases; junction bases outside the gene matches: 5. The germline CDR1 and CDR2 sequences are LNHDA and SQIVND (reference sequence). CDR3 protein: CASSIISGGYNEQFF. The CDR3 DNA reads as TGTGCCAGTAGTATCATAAGCGGGGGTTACAATGAGCAGTTCTTC. The whole variable domain, remainder taken from reference TRBV19 and TRBJ2-1, is DGGITQSPKYLFRKEGQNVTLSCEQNLNHDAMYWYRQDPGQGLRLIYYSQIVNDFQKGDIAEGYSVSREKKESFPLTVTSAQKNPTAFYLCASSIISGGYNEQFFGPGTRLTVL.